This TCR beta chain originates from a study of blood T cells in healthy people across ages. A second PCR of 7 to 11 cycles used a sample-barcoded 5' primer and a J-beta primer mix. TCRdb re-called the 5' RACE reads with MiXCR, one entry per CDR3 protein. The table lists around 500,000 distinct CDR3 sequences, 40% to 50% of them singletons, with approximately 23% in the top ten. Study-level points and caveats: Leaving the PBMCs unsorted stopped any conclusive comparison of naive versus antigen-experienced cells. One million T cells yielded diversity estimates that were considered underestimates.

Many counts were recorded for this clonotype. Antigen unknown. The length of the CDR3 is 10 residues. Trimming removed 6 bases from V and 8 bases from J, with 8 bases in between. Germline assignment: CDR1 SQVTM and CDR2 ANQGSEA. This TCR came from an elderly man in good health. V and J are TRBV29-1 and TRBJ2-1; a possible D gene is TRBD1 (5 bases). Sequencing input: blood. CDR3 sequence reads: CSVQVDEQFF. The CDR3 DNA reads as TGCAGCGTACAGGTGGATGAGCAGTTCTTC.